A selection of T cell receptor beta chains follows, all from one sample in a study of blood T cells in healthy people across ages. Each CDR3 protein is one row after TCRdb ran MiXCR on the 5' RACE reads. The sample records fewer than 2 million distinct CDR3 sequences, roughly two fifths being singletons. The sequencing input was blood. The origin of the receptors is a human donor in good health. CDR3s include the opening cysteine and the closing phenylalanine or tryptophan. The D gene is left open where the match is weak. Rows give clone size only sometimes, using once, few, many, or a class for an expanded clone.

few,TRBJ2-5,TRBV4-2,TRBD1,TGTGCCAGCAGCCAAGCTTTTGTGGGACAGGGGGCTTTGTACCAAGAGACCCAGTACTTC,CASSQAFVGQGALYQETQYF
NA,TRBJ1-2,TRBV7-2,NA,TGTACCAGCACACCCCGTCATTCTGGGAACTATGGCTACACCTTC,CTSTPRHSGNYGYTF
many,TRBJ2-5,TRBV5-1,NA,TGCGCCAGCAGCTTGACAGGTTCCCAAGAGACCCAGTACTTC,CASSLTGSQETQYF
NA,TRBJ2-6,TRBV5-1,NA,TGCGCCAGCAAGTCCCTAATGGTGGGGGCCAACGTCCTGACTTTC,CASKSLMVGANVLTF
few,TRBJ2-5,TRBV18,NA,TGTGCCAGCTCACCAAAAAATAGCGGAGTAGACGGGGAGACCCAGTACTTC,CASSPKNSGVDGETQYF
NA,TRBJ1-1,TRBV6-2/TRBV6-3,TRBD1,TGTGCCAGCAGTTGGACAGGGTTGGACACTGAAGCTTTCTTT,CASSWTGLDTEAFF
few,TRBJ2-7,TRBV4-1,NA,TGCGCCAGCAGCCAAGGACAGCTCTTAACCTACGAGCAGTACTTC,CASSQGQLLTYEQYF
NA,TRBJ2-5,TRBV3-1,NA,TGTGCCGGCAGCCAAATCGAGGGAAAAGAGACCCAGTACTTC,CAGSQIEGKETQYF
NA,TRBJ2-1,TRBV5-1,NA,TGCGCCAGCAGCGGTGGTATTGAGCAGTTCTTC,CASSGGIEQFF
NA,TRBJ2-7,TRBV12-3/TRBV12-4,TRBD2,TGTGCCAGCAGTTTATTATGGGGGGGGTACCAGGTCGAGCAGTACTTC,CASSLLWGGYQVEQYF
many,TRBJ2-7,TRBV7-2,NA,TGTGCCAGCAGCCGCTCCTACGAGCAGTACTTC,CASSRSYEQYF
few,TRBJ2-3,TRBV7-9,TRBD2,TGTACCAGCTTACACCTCAGCGGGGGAGATACGCAGTATTTT,CTSLHLSGGDTQYF
NA,TRBJ2-1,TRBV6-1,NA,TGTGCCGGACTCGGAGGGGAGGCAGGTGAGGATGAGCAGTTCTTC,CAGLGGEAGEDEQFF
NA,TRBJ1-1,TRBV20-1,NA,TGCAGTGCTAGAGGGGGGGTGGCGAACACTGAAGCTTTCTTT,CSARGGVANTEAFF